The 8 T cell receptor beta chains presented below share a single source sample, sequenced in a study of OX40 agonist ivuxolimab in advanced cancers. The library was generated by the immunoSEQ multiplex PCR assay. The table comes from immuneACCESS by way of TCRdb, which keeps in-frame sequences with V and J called. Part of the clones is missing from these tables; in studies checked, under half for an unresolved V gene and the rest for unknown reasons. A total of about 68,000 clones appear in this sample, approximately 81% of them only once. Roughly 0.69% of the sample is in the top ten clones. The sample consisted of CD4+ or CD8+ T cells sorted from blood, taken in a trial of the OX40 agonist ivuxolimab. Source of these receptors: an adult with an advanced solid tumor such as melanoma, head and neck, liver or kidney cancer.

This chain's CDR3 is CASSQTGRANQPQHF. CDR3 bases: TGTGCCAGCAGCCAAACAGGGCGGGCTAATCAGCCCCAGCATTTT. The chain employs TRBV6-6 and TRBJ1-5; maybe TRBD1 (6 bases). The ends were cut back, 6 bases at V and 4 bases at J, with 16 bases in the middle. The CDR3 is 15 residues long. In germline, CDR1 is MNHNY, CDR2 SVGAGI (reference sequence).

The chain combines TRBV29-1 with TRBJ1-2; possibly TRBD1 for D (6 bases). The CDR3 extends over 13 amino acids. CDR1 is SQVTM, CDR2 ANQGSEA, per germline. Trimming shortened V by 3 bases and J by 11 bases, and 19 bases separated the two germline ends. CDR3 DNA: TGCAGCGTTGAGAGGGGGGGCCAAATAGGTTACACCTTC. Protein: CSVERGGQIGYTF.

The chain is built from TRBV7-8 and TRBJ2-5, with D uncertain. The CDR3 loop spans 15 amino acids. V lost 0 bases and J 0 bases, leaving 8 bases between the germline ends. Germline values: CDR1 SGHVS, CDR2 FQNEAQ. This chain's CDR3 is CASSLALGHQETQYF. CDR3 DNA sequence: TGTGCCAGCAGCTTAGCGCTCGGCCACCAAGAGACCCAGTACTTC.

The chain has TRBV4-2 and TRBJ2-3, with D perhaps assigned TRBD1 or TRBD2 (5 bases each). The CDR3 length is 17 residues. V was pared by 3 bases and J by 5 bases, with 21 bases between. Germline lookup yields CDR1 LGHNA and CDR2 YNFKEQ. This CDR3 reads CASSQARDGGIEDTQYF. Written as DNA, the CDR3 is TGTGCCAGCAGCCAGGCTCGGGACGGAGGAATAGAAGATACGCAGTATTTT.

The gene calls are TRBV5-6 and TRBJ1-2; tentatively, D is TRBD1 (6 bases). From germline, CDR1 is SGHDT and CDR2 YYEEEE. The V end lost 4 bases, the J end lost 7 bases, and 14 bases lay between the germline ends. CDR3 size: 13 residues. DNA for the CDR3: TGTGCCAGCAGCCCCACGGGGGCGCTTGGCTACACCTTC. Its translation: CASSPTGALGYTF.

This sequence joins TRBV10-3 and TRBJ1-5; D may be TRBD1 (5 bases). CDR1 and CDR2 from the germline V gene are ENHRY and SYGVKD. The V gene lost 2 bases and the J gene lost 2 bases, with 7 bases spanning the gap. CDR3 length equals 14 residues. CDR3 in amino acids: CAISEEGRNQPQHF. The CDR3 bases are TGTGCCATCAGTGAGGAGGGACGCAATCAGCCCCAGCATTTT.

The chain recombines TRBV5-8 with TRBJ2-7; D is uncertain. From germline, CDR1 is SGHTS and CDR2 YDEGEE. Between the trimmed V and J ends, which lost 2 bases and 2 bases, there was a span of 8 bases. The CDR3 is 13 residues long. CDR3 sequence: CASSLDSPYEQYF. The DNA of the CDR3 is TGTGCCAGCAGCTTAGATTCGCCCTACGAGCAGTACTTC. Together with reference TRBV5-8 and TRBJ2-7, the CDR3 gives the full variable domain: EAGVTQSPTHLIKTRGQQATLRCSPISGHTSVYWYQQALGLGLQFLLWYDEGEERNRGNFPPRFSGRQFPNYSSELNVNALELEDSALYLCASSLDSPYEQYFGPGTRLTVT.

Remarks on this clone: This sample also contains other DNA sequences that code for the same CDR3. The chain uses TRBV2 and TRBJ2-7; D is undetermined. Germline lookup yields CDR1 SNHLY and CDR2 FYNNEI. The CDR3 extends over 12 amino acids. Trimming stripped 3 bases from V and 3 bases from J, with 6 bases between. Here the CDR3 DNA reads TGTGCCAGCAGTGATCGTGGCTACGAGCAGTACTTC. The encoded protein is CASSDRGYEQYF.